The source of this T cell receptor (beta chain) is a study of shared clonotypes between healthy human individuals (dated by TCRdb to 2018 to 2021). At the level of the whole study: The cohort included three men and a couple of women between 18 and 49 years of age. For each donor, CD4 naive and CD4 memory were each run on three plates, CD8 naive on two plates, and CD8 memory on one plate. Blood TCR repertoires of about 5 healthy adults were deeply sequenced to estimate repertoire size and the extent of clonotype sharing between individuals. Different laboratories and diverse techniques were used to prepare libraries and sequence TCR repertoires, to increase sequencing depth and limit assay-specific biases. Leukapheresis yielded between about 0.8 and 8.9 billion PBMCs per donor.

Inclusive of the bounding cysteine and phenylalanine, the CDR3 is 16 residues long. Of all the DNA, just the CDR3 is kept, 48 bases in frame from base 1. From the germline V gene, CDR1 is SGHRS and CDR2 is YFSETQ. V loses 4 bases at its end and J loses 3 bases; junction bases beyond the gene matches: 12. For the CD8 naive samples, CD45RO-negative cells were positively selected for CCR7, yielding a CD45RA+CCR7+ population from which TemRA cells were excluded. The donors were healthy, HIV-negative adults who had no recently reported acute infections or vaccinations. Only Caucasian adults living in Nashville, Tennessee, USA were represented among the donors. Blood was obtained by leukapheresis, after which PBMCs were separated by Ficoll-Histopaque density gradient centrifugation and cryopreserved in liquid nitrogen vapor phase. Analytical flow cytometry was used to check the purity and quantity of each magnetically sorted T cell population. From each sorted fraction, genomic DNA was isolated and quantified by UV absorbance on a Nanodrop 2000c.

The investigation overall reported the following: Naive subsets generally had larger estimated clonotype richness than memory subsets did. Even with the large sequencing depth, rarefaction of the sorted-subset datasets indicated that sequencing was incomplete. Sampling was limited to blood, and TCR repertoires in tissue likely differ from TCR repertoires in blood. Based on pairwise subsampling, the degree of clonotype sharing among donors was expected to be affected by sequencing depth. The genetic and exposure-history diversity represented was limited by the small number of donors. Compared with non-shared clonotypes, clonotypes shared by all four sorted-subset donors had higher generation probabilities. Sharing across a handful of donors was observed for about 5% of naive CD4, 3.5% of naive CD8, roughly 2.3% of memory CD4, and roughly 0.4% of memory CD8 clonotypes.

In the case of this clone: The antigen it binds to is not known. Within one base of it there is no much larger clone, and no base qualities were kept.

Using the deep immunoSEQ assay, TCR CDR3 regions were amplified from genomic DNA by multiplex PCR. Genomic DNA extracted from each cell subset was distributed evenly over all wells of several immunoSEQ 96-well plates, and each plate served as one replicate. For sorted subsets, about 200 ng genomic DNA, equal to about 30,000 T cell genomes, was loaded into each replicate PCR. Purified libraries were measured with a Qubit 3.0 fluorometer, size-checked on a Bioanalyzer 2100, and measured again with the KAPA Library Quantification kit. Every immunoSEQ 96-well plate was sequenced on a separate single-read 150-cycle Illumina NextSeq 550 flow cell. Turning to the authors' computational methods: Because the immunoSEQ output held only junctional sequences and lacked quality scores, the filtering could not match the filtering applied to full-length reads. To assign V/J genes and CDR3, sequences were annotated against IMGT germline references using PyIR, a Python wrapper for IgBLAST v1.9. Reads with weak V/J assignments (E-value above 1e-6), missing CDR3, stop codons, out-of-frame junctions, or ambiguous translated residues were removed. V3J clonotypes were defined by identical inferred V gene, J gene, and CDR3 amino acid sequence. Percentage overlap between repertoires was calculated by dividing the number of shared unique clonotypes by the size of the smaller repertoire. Richness of each repertoire was evaluated using RTK rarefaction, the Chao1 estimator, and Recon v2.1 estimates of unobserved clonotypes. Generation probabilities were computed with OLGA for all TCRbeta clonotypes obtained by the gDNA method from a few donors. The table comes from immuneACCESS by way of TCRdb, which keeps in-frame sequences with V and J called. Part of the clones is missing from these tables; in studies checked, under half for an unresolved V gene and the rest for unknown reasons. V, J and clone size reflect that table, while D and trimming were determined from the DNA. This sample has around 2,100,000 clones in its table, and around 96% of those were observed once. The ten most abundant clones make up 1% to 1.5% of the sample.

Sequencing was performed on naive CD8+ T cells sorted from blood. The cell subset or site tag for this specimen amounts to: CD45RA+CCR7+. The chain is made from TRBV5-1 and TRBJ2-7; TRBD2 aligns with 8 central bases. The TCR originated in a man aged 18 to 29 in good health. The bases are TGCGCCAGCAGCCTTGGTAAGCGGGAGACCCTCTACGAGCAGTACTTC. Its protein product is CASSLGKRETLYEQYF. The CDR3, completed at both ends by the reference TRBV5-1 and TRBJ2-7 genes, gives the full variable domain KAGVTQTPRYLIKTRGQQVTLSCSPISGHRSVSWYQQTPGQGLQFLFEYFSETQRNKGNFPGRFSGRQFSNSRSEMNVSTLELGDSALYLCASSLGKRETLYEQYFGPGTRLTVT.